This record concerns one T cell receptor (beta chain) sequence. Under the authors' procedure: The assay estimated nucleated cells by amplifying reference gene primers. Assay used: immunoSEQ multiplex PCR; TCRdb lists only in-frame clones, some missing. Clone size and the V and J calls come from that table; the DNA yielded D and trimming. The sample has more than 70,000 clones; 82% are singletons. The data are from a study of blood T cell repertoires in COVID-19. At the level of the study: PBMCs, B-cell-depleted T cells, or T cells were the source of the cDNA or gDNA that made up the material.

The germline V gene has CDR1 SGHRS and CDR2 YFSETQ. Unmatched junction bases numbered 5, after V lost 0 bases and J lost 5 bases. The CDR3 spans 16 residues. This TCR was recovered from a human donor in a cohort sampled during active COVID-19. The chain couples TRBV5-1 to TRBJ2-3; TRBD2 matches 11 bases. Material: peripheral blood. CDR3 protein: CASSLDSGGAVDTQYF. CDR3 in DNA: TGCGCCAGCAGCTTGGATAGCGGGGGGGCGGTAGATACGCAGTATTTT.